Below, 31 T cell receptor beta chains from the same sample are listed, as sequenced in a study of shared clonotypes between healthy human individuals. The table came from immunoSEQ multiplex PCR; TCRdb's copy has only in-frame clones and leaves some out. The sample records about 1.1 million clones, roughly 80% being singletons. The sequencing input was memory CD4+ T cells from PBMCs. Specified subset: CD45RA-negative fraction. The receptors stem from a man aged 18 to 30 in good health. Some clones in this sample may be carry-over from other donors' samples.

On this clone itself: A read error may explain this, as a much larger clone is one base away. V is TRBV5-4 and J is TRBJ2-2; 9 nucleotides agree with TRBD2. V dropped 2 bases and J dropped 6; count of bases not matched to a gene: 2. Per the germline V gene, CDR1 is SGHNT and CDR2 is YYREEE (reference sequence). This CDR3 region has 14 residues. CDR3 nucleotides: TGTGCCAGCAGCTTACTAGCGGGTGCCGGGGAGCTGTTTTTT. It is translated as CASSLLAGAGELFF.

The genes are TRBV30 and TRBJ2-1, with 10 bases that match TRBD2. J gave up 8 bases and V 0 bases, and 7 bases lay outside the gene matches. CDR1 is GTSNPN and CDR2 is SVGIG in the germline V gene (reference sequence). This CDR3 is built from 15 residues. In DNA, the CDR3 is TGTGCCTGGAGTGTCTCCAGCGGGAGGGGGTATGAGCAGTTCTTC. Translating it yields CAWSVSSGRGYEQFF.

The genes are TRBV9 and TRBJ2-5; 9 bases fit TRBD2. Germline loops: CDR1 SGDLS, CDR2 YYNGEE. V lost 3 bases and J lost 7; bases outside the gene matches: 10. CDR3 length equals 15 residues. The CDR3, as DNA: TGTGCCAGCAGCGCCGCCGCGGGAGGGCCGGGGACCCAGTACTTC. Protein sequence: CASSAAAGGPGTQYF.

This clone has just a few counts. The same CDR3 also results from other DNA sequences found in this sample. The rearrangement joins TRBV29-1 to TRBJ1-5; 10 nucleotides line up with TRBD1. This CDR3 comprises 13 residues. Germline V gene lookup returns CDR1 SQVTM and CDR2 ANQGSEA. Germline trimming cut 6 bases from V and 5 bases from J; bases unmatched to any gene: 4. The CDR3 sequence: CSVAGTGDQPQHF. Here the CDR3 DNA reads TGCAGCGTGGCCGGGACAGGGGATCAGCCCCAGCATTTT.

The J gene is TRBJ1-1, the V gene TRBV7-9, with 9 bases identical to TRBD1. This CDR3 is 15 amino acids long. V gave up 5 bases and J gave up 3 bases; unmatched junction bases: 7. Germline values: CDR1 SEHNR, CDR2 FQNEAQ (reference sequence). The CDR3 DNA sequence: TGTGCCAGCAGCGCAGTACAGGGGGCATACACTGAAGCTTTCTTT. Its protein product is CASSAVQGAYTEAFF.

This chain joins TRBV6-5 and TRBJ2-3; D might be TRBD2 (6 bases). The CDR3 runs to 11 residues. Trimming stripped 7 bases from V and 8 bases from J, with 10 bases between. The germline V gene encodes CDR1 MNHEY and CDR2 SVGAGI. The CDR3 region has the DNA TGTGCCAGCACCTCGGAGGGTACGCAGTATTTT. Translating gives CASTSEGTQYF.

V is TRBV19 and J is TRBJ2-1; D not certain. The CDR3 spans 17 residues. Germline CDR1 reads LNHDA; CDR2 reads SQIVND (reference sequence). Trimming removed 3 bases from V and 2 bases from J, with 17 bases in between. The CDR3 sequence is CASSMGGRARPYNEQFF. DNA for the CDR3: TGTGCCAGTAGTATGGGTGGTCGGGCTCGCCCCTACAATGAGCAGTTCTTC.

The chain recombines TRBV11-2 with TRBJ2-5; a weak D match, TRBD1 (5 bases). This CDR3 is built from 16 residues. The germline V gene has CDR1 SGHAT and CDR2 FQNNGV. Deletions cut 5 bases from V and 4 bases from J, with 20 bases between. The CDR3: CASSPQGSRRGETQYF. CDR3 in DNA: TGTGCCAGCAGCCCTCAGGGCAGTCGAAGGGGAGAGACCCAGTACTTC.

The gene calls are TRBV27 and TRBJ1-1; 7 bases are shared with TRBD1. Germline CDR1 is MNHEY and CDR2 is SMNVEV (reference sequence). The CDR3 totals 15 residues. J lost 4 bases, V lost 5 bases, and 10 bases had no gene match. The CDR3 region is CASSRQGGWGTEAFF. The CDR3 region has the DNA TGTGCCAGCAGTCGCCAGGGGGGTTGGGGCACTGAAGCTTTCTTT.

The V and J genes are TRBV7-9 and TRBJ1-4, with 7 bases aligning to TRBD1. CDR3 length: 14 residues. Germline CDR1 SEHNR, CDR2 FQNEAQ (reference sequence). Trimming at V came to 4 bases and at J to 10 bases, leaving 9 bases not matched to a gene. CDR3 bases: TGTGCCAGCAGCTCAACGGAGGGGGCGGTAAAACTGTTTTTT. Translation gives CASSSTEGAVKLFF.

A word on this clone: A much larger clone lies one base from this, so it may be a read error. V is TRBV4-3 and J is TRBJ1-4, with 8 bases aligning to TRBD1. Per the germline V gene, CDR1 is LGHNA and CDR2 is YSLEER. The CDR3 is 14 amino acids. V shed 4 bases, J shed 5 bases, and the junction held 3 bases outside the gene matches. The CDR3 DNA follows: TGCGCCAGCAGCCTAGGACAGGGAAATGAAAAACTGTTTTTT. Translation: CASSLGQGNEKLFF.

A few counts support this clone. This chain joins TRBV18 and TRBJ2-1; D call uncertain. Trimming pared 4 bases from V and 5 bases from J, leaving 9 bases between. Germline V lookup: CDR1 KGHSH, CDR2 LQKENI. The CDR3 length is 13 residues. The DNA of the CDR3 is TGTGCCAGCTCACTACAGATCGACAATGAGCAGTTCTTC. This encodes CASSLQIDNEQFF. Based on the CDR3 plus reference TRBV18 and TRBJ2-1, the full variable domain is NAGVMQNPRHLVRRRGQEARLRCSPMKGHSHVYWYRQLPEEGLKFMVYLQKENIIDESGMPKERFSAEFPKEGPSILRIQQVVRGDSAAYFCASSLQIDNEQFFGPGTRLTVL.

This clone was counted a few times. The chain links TRBV29-1 to TRBJ2-1; TRBD2 aligns across 15 bases. The CDR3 totals 17 residues. The germline CDR1 and CDR2 sequences are SQVTM and ANQGSEA. J lost 0 bases, V lost 7 bases, and 7 bases had no gene match. Written as DNA, the CDR3 is TGCAGCGCCCAAGGACTAGCGGGAGGGAGCTCCTACAATGAGCAGTTCTTC. Protein sequence: CSAQGLAGGSSYNEQFF.

Notes on this clone: This could be a read error, since a much larger clone is one nucleotide away. The chain joins TRBV27 to TRBJ1-1; D remains unclear. Trimming removed 3 bases at V and 1 base at J, with 6 bases between. Per germline, CDR1 MNHEY and CDR2 SMNVEV (reference sequence). The CDR3 loop spans 13 amino acids. CDR3 bases: TGTGCCAGCAGTTTCATCGGGAACACTGAAGCTTTCTTT. It specifies CASSFIGNTEAFF.

The genes are TRBV7-6 and TRBJ1-3; D gene unclear. V lost 4 bases, J lost 0 bases, and 13 bases lay in between. In germline, CDR1 is SGHVS, CDR2 FNYEAQ. The CDR3 covers 16 residues. CDR3 in DNA: TGTGCCAGCAGCTACGGACTTTCCGGCTCTGGAAACACCATATATTTT. Encoded protein: CASSYGLSGSGNTIYF. Combining the CDR3 with reference TRBV7-6 and TRBJ1-3 gives the whole variable domain GAGVSQSPRYKVTKRGQDVALRCDPISGHVSLYWYRQALGQGPEFLTYFNYEAQQDKSGLPNDRFSAERPEGSISTLTIQRTEQRDSAMYRCASSYGLSGSGNTIYFGEGSWLTVV.

This clone turned up a few times. Other DNA sequences from this sample encode an identical CDR3 as well. The CDR3 region is CASSSRYEQYF. In DNA form, the CDR3 reads TGTGCCAGCAGCTCCAGGTACGAGCAGTACTTC. This chain joins TRBV5-4 and TRBJ2-7, with D unresolved. The V end lost 3 bases, the J end lost 4 bases, and 5 bases lay between the germline ends. Germline CDR1 is SGHNT and CDR2 is YYREEE (reference sequence). The CDR3 extends over 11 amino acids.

The CDR3 nucleotides are TGTGCCTGGAGTGACCTCGGGCGCGCGAGCGGCACTGAAGCTTTCTTT. It translates to CAWSDLGRASGTEAFF. The chain employs TRBV30 and TRBJ1-1; D call uncertain. From germline, CDR1 is GTSNPN and CDR2 SVGIG (reference sequence). Trimming removed 1 base at V and 4 bases at J, with 19 bases between. The CDR3 has 16 amino acids.

V gene TRBV11-1 combines with J gene TRBJ2-5; D uncertain. This CDR3 is built from 14 residues. CDR1 is SGHAT and CDR2 is FQDESV in the germline V gene (reference sequence). Trimming stripped 5 bases from V and 1 base from J, with 11 bases between. The CDR3 reads CASSPRPSQETQYF. The CDR3 DNA reads as TGTGCCAGCAGCCCGCGACCCTCCCAAGAGACCCAGTACTTC.

This clone was counted between two and nine times. This chain's CDR3 is CASSGLTTRIYQETQYF. In nucleotides, the CDR3 is TGCGCCAGCAGCGGGCTCACAACCCGAATTTACCAAGAGACCCAGTACTTC. The J gene is TRBJ2-5, the V gene TRBV5-1; D is unresolved. The CDR3 loop spans 17 amino acids. In germline, CDR1 is SGHRS, CDR2 YFSETQ. V was clipped by 4 bases and J by 0 bases, with 19 bases between them.

The genes are TRBV19 and TRBJ1-5, with a weak D call TRBD1 (5 bases). The CDR3 sequence is 15 residues long. Germline CDR1 LNHDA, CDR2 SQIVND (reference sequence). The V gene lost 6 bases and the J gene lost 4 bases, with 16 bases spanning the gap. The DNA for the CDR3 is TGTGCCAGTAGGGCCCGACAGTCTCAAAATCAGCCCCAGCATTTT. It codes for CASRARQSQNQPQHF. The variable domain in full, with the rest retrieved from reference TRBV19 and TRBJ1-5, is DGGITQSPKYLFRKEGQNVTLSCEQNLNHDAMYWYRQDPGQGLRLIYYSQIVNDFQKGDIAEGYSVSREKKESFPLTVTSAQKNPTAFYLCASRARQSQNQPQHFGDGTRLSIL.

The rearrangement joins TRBV7-9 to TRBJ2-7, with TRBD1 matching 8 bases. Germline V lookup: CDR1 SEHNR, CDR2 FQNEAQ (reference sequence). J lost 2 bases, V lost 5 bases, and 8 bases had no gene match. The CDR3 has 15 residues. In DNA form, the CDR3 reads TGTGCCAGCAGCATCCTTGGGACAGGACCCTACGAGCAGTACTTC. As protein: CASSILGTGPYEQYF.

CDR3 DNA sequence: TGCGCCAGCAGAAGGGAGGCGACCTCCTACGAGCAGTACTTC. Translating gives CASRREATSYEQYF. This sequence joins TRBV5-1 and TRBJ2-7, with a tentative D call TRBD2 (6 bases). The CDR3 loop spans 14 amino acids. Germline V CDR1 and CDR2: SGHRS, YFSETQ. Trimming took off 5 bases at V and 0 bases at J, with 12 bases between the two ends.

The chain links TRBV7-9 to TRBJ2-1, with 8 nucleotides matching TRBD1. The CDR3 extends over 15 amino acids. V lost 1 base, J lost 8 bases, and 7 bases stayed unmatched. Per the germline V gene, CDR1 is SEHNR and CDR2 is FQNEAQ (reference sequence). CDR3 sequence: CASSLVGQGGDEQFF. The CDR3 bases are TGTGCCAGCAGCTTAGTTGGACAGGGTGGCGATGAGCAGTTCTTC.

CDR3 in amino acids: CASSLKQGAIQYF. Here the CDR3 DNA reads TGTGCCAGCAGTTTAAAGCAGGGAGCTATCCAGTACTTC. The chain employs TRBV27 and TRBJ2-5; D may correspond to TRBD1 or TRBD2 (5 bases each). The CDR3 extends over 13 amino acids. V dropped 2 bases and J dropped 10 bases, with 14 bases sitting between them. Germline CDR1 MNHEY, CDR2 SMNVEV (reference sequence).

The rearrangement uses TRBV6-1 and TRBJ1-1; D is unresolved. The germline V gene has CDR1 MNHNS and CDR2 SASEGT. CDR3 size: 13 residues. Trimming removed 6 bases from V and 0 bases from J, with 8 bases in between. In DNA form, the CDR3 reads TGTGCCAGCAGCGTACATGTGAACACTGAAGCTTTCTTT. Protein sequence: CASSVHVNTEAFF.

The chain's CDR3 is CASSSGGSSYEQYF. DNA for the CDR3: TGTGCCAGCAGCTCGGGAGGTTCCTCCTACGAGCAGTACTTC. The chain recombines TRBV7-9 with TRBJ2-7, with TRBD2 identical over 7 bases. The V and J ends lost 4 bases and 0 bases, in that order; junction bases with no gene match: 3. This CDR3 is 14 amino acids long. Per germline, CDR1 SEHNR and CDR2 FQNEAQ (reference sequence).

A few counts support this clone. This chain connects TRBV7-9 to TRBJ2-1, with D possibly being TRBD1 (6 bases). Trimming left V 5 bases short and J 2 bases short, with 16 bases between. The CDR3 runs 16 residues. CDR1 is SEHNR and CDR2 is FQNEAQ in the germline V gene (reference sequence). CDR3 region: CASSRQAPFTYNEQFF. The CDR3 nucleotides are TGTGCCAGCAGCCGACAGGCCCCCTTTACCTACAATGAGCAGTTCTTC. The full variable domain, with the rest looked up from reference TRBV7-9 and TRBJ2-1, is DTGVSQNPRHKITKRGQNVTFRCDPISEHNRLYWYRQTLGQGPEFLTYFQNEAQLEKSRLLSDRFSAERPKGSFSTLEIQRTEQGDSAMYLCASSRQAPFTYNEQFFGPGTRLTVL.

The chain recombines TRBV7-2 with TRBJ1-2; D is possibly TRBD1 (5 bases). Trimming removed 5 bases at V and 6 bases at J, with 28 bases between. This CDR3 has 18 residues. The germline V gene has CDR1 SGHTA and CDR2 FQGNSA. CDR3 bases: TGTGCCAGCAGCCATCCGGTTGGGGGACTCACCTTTAATCATGGCTACACCTTC. As protein: CASSHPVGGLTFNHGYTF.

CDR3 in amino acids: CASSRQGLRTEAFF. In DNA form, the CDR3 reads TGTGCCAGCAGCCGACAGGGCCTTCGCACTGAAGCTTTCTTT. The chain uses TRBV5-4 and TRBJ1-1, with 7 bases fitting TRBD1. The CDR3 covers 14 residues. Trimming cost V 4 bases and J 4 bases; bases outside gene matches: 7. In germline, CDR1 is SGHNT, CDR2 YYREEE (reference sequence).

The chain links TRBV6-5 to TRBJ2-2, with a tentative D call TRBD2 (6 bases). The V gene's germline CDR1 is MNHEY and CDR2 SVGAGI. The V end lost 2 bases, the J end lost 4 bases, and 8 bases lay between the germline ends. The CDR3 consists of 14 residues. The chain's CDR3 is CASSYLTSTGELFF. The CDR3, as DNA: TGTGCCAGCAGTTACCTGACTAGCACCGGGGAGCTGTTTTTT.

The chain combines TRBV9 with TRBJ1-3, with D tentatively TRBD1 (6 bases). The CDR3 runs to 14 residues. Between the trimmed V and J ends, which lost 4 bases and 4 bases, there was a span of 12 bases. In germline, CDR1 is SGDLS, CDR2 YYNGEE. The CDR3 sequence: CASSQGRLGNTIYF. CDR3 DNA: TGTGCCAGCAGCCAGGGGCGATTAGGAAACACCATATATTTT. The whole variable domain, filled in from reference TRBV9 and TRBJ1-3, reads DSGVTQTPKHLITATGQRVTLRCSPRSGDLSVYWYQQSLDQGLQFLIQYYNGEERAKGNILERFSAQQFPDLHSELNLSSLELGDSALYFCASSQGRLGNTIYFGEGSWLTVV.